This TCR beta chain was sequenced for a study of CD8+ T cells in alopecia areata. Treatment indicated: oral pan-JAK inhibitor, 5-10 mg twice daily. Findings of the study overall: Persistence during tofacitinib was seen for many expanded lesional clones in scalp and blood. Scalp clonality and expanded CD8+ clones among the top 100 were significantly decreased by tofacitinib. Possibly because of HLA-related factors, TCR sharing was less clear across patients than in mice.

RNA extraction and reverse transcription yielded cDNA as sequencing template. The table came from immunoSEQ multiplex PCR; TCRdb's copy has only in-frame clones and leaves some out. This repertoire shows about 220,000 clones, more than 45% found once; its top ten account for roughly 1.6%. As regards this clone: Its antigen is currently unknown. This sample includes further DNA sequences coding for the same CDR3.

The V gene lost 1 base and the J gene lost 4 bases, with 5 bases spanning the gap. CDR1 and CDR2 from the germline V gene are DFQATT and SNEGSKA (reference sequence). This CDR3 comprises 11 residues. The genes are TRBV20-1 and TRBJ2-7; D is ambiguous. This specimen was CD4+ T cells sorted from blood, taken at week 4, from a patient treated with tofacitinib. The TCR originated in a human donor with alopecia areata. The CDR3 is CSARVLYEQYF. CDR3 nucleotides: TGCAGTGCTAGAGTCCTATACGAGCAGTACTTC.